The subject of this entry is one T cell receptor beta chain. This sample stems from a study of control samples from healthy donors and cancer patients. TCRdb keeps only in-frame clones here, not all; method: immunoSEQ multiplex PCR. The sample yields approximately 160,000 clones, about 94% seen once. The sample taken for sequencing was blood. This sequence originates from a woman aged 55-70 years in good health.

The CDR3, as DNA: TGCGCCAGCAGCCAAGCGACAGGGGGCTGGACTAATGAAAAACTGTTTTTT. This gives the protein CASSQATGGWTNEKLFF. The chain couples TRBV4-3 to TRBJ1-4, with TRBD1 matching 10 bases. Trimming removed 1 base from V and 2 bases from J; junction bases left unmatched: 4. CDR3 length equals 17 residues. Germline V lookup: CDR1 LGHNA, CDR2 YSLEER.